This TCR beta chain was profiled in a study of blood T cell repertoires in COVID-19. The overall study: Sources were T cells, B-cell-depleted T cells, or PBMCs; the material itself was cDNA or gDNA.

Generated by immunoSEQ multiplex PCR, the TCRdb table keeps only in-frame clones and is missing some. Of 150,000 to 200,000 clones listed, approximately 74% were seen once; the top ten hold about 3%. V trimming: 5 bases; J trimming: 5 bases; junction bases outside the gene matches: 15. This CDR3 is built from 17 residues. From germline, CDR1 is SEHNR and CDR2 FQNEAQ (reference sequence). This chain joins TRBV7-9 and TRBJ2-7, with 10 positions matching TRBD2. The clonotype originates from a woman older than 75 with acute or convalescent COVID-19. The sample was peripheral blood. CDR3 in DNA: TGTGCCAGCAGCACTTGGACTAGCGGAGAAAGACTGGACGAGCAGTACTTC. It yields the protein CASSTWTSGERLDEQYF.